This T cell receptor (beta chain) was identified during a study of blood T cell repertoires in COVID-19. Profiling relied on immunoSEQ multiplex PCR, and the TCRdb table lists in-frame clones only, not all of them. Found here are just over 200,000 clones, just over 85% of them singletons; the top ten hold approximately 6.1%. V gave up 2 bases and J gave up 5 bases, with 13 bases separating them. CDR1 and CDR2 (germline): ENHRY, SYGVKD. This CDR3 region has 15 residues. This sequence joins TRBV10-3 and TRBJ1-5, with D tentatively TRBD1 (6 bases). This receptor was obtained from a man older than 75 with acute or convalescent COVID-19. Sequencing input: peripheral blood. The CDR3 nucleotides are TGTGCCATCAGTGAGAGGGGGGGGAGCGATCAGCCCCAGCATTTT. This gives the protein CAISERGGSDQPQHF.